This T cell receptor beta chain stems from a study of blood T cells in healthy people across ages. The wider study: Capturing about one barcoded beta molecule per two T cells was achieved by template switching. Study-wide points: TCR beta diversity correlated strongly with naive T cell percentage.

A second about 7 to 11 cycle PCR used barcoded and J-beta primers. Every cDNA was tagged by a template-switch adaptor with 12 random nucleotides. One entry per CDR3 protein, called by TCRdb with MiXCR from the 5' RACE reads. The table lists 540,000 or so distinct CDR3 sequences, roughly 48% of them singletons. Concerning this clonotype: Antigen unknown.

Donors were systemically healthy Caucasian individuals from Russia aged about 6 to 95 years. Germline V CDR1 and CDR2: LGHNA, YSLEER. Trimming removed 1 base from V and 7 bases from J, with 11 bases in between. The CDR3 runs 14 residues. This sequence was found in a man aged 80 or over in good health. Sequencing was done on a sample of blood. J is TRBJ2-1 and V is TRBV4-3; tentatively, D is TRBD2 (6 bases). CDR3 protein: CASSQAAGRNEQFF. DNA of the CDR3: TGCGCCAGCAGCCAAGCTGCGGGGCGGAATGAGCAGTTCTTC.